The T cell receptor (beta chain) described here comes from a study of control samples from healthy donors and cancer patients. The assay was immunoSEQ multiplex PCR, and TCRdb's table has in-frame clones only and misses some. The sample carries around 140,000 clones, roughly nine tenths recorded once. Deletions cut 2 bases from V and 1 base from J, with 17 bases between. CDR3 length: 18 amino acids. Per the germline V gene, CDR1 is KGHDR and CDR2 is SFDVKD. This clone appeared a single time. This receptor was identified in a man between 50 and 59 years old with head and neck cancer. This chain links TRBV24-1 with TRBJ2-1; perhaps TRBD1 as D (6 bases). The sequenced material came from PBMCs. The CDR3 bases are TGTGCCACCAGTGATTCTCTACCGAGGGGGACATCCTACAATGAGCAGTTCTTC. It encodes CATSDSLPRGTSYNEQFF.